This T cell receptor beta chain stems from a study of T cell responses to AZD1222 COVID-19 vaccine. Findings and limits, study-wide: There were repertoire samples only from the period after the peak T cell response. Among AZD1222 vaccinees, only 5 to 7 were seropositive at baseline. Spike-specific TCR breadth and depth grew following two AZD1222 doses.

About this clone itself: What it recognizes is unknown.

The assay was immunoSEQ multiplex PCR, and TCRdb's table has in-frame clones only and misses some. The sample holds 95,000 or so clones, around nine tenths seen once. The germline CDR1 and CDR2 sequences are MGHRA and YSYEKL. This CDR3 spans 18 amino acids. V dropped 0 bases and J dropped 0; count of bases not matched to a gene: 11. The source is an adult in good health. The chain joins TRBV4-1 to TRBJ2-7; 7 nucleotides align to TRBD2. This material consisted of peripheral blood, taken on day 0 of AZD1222 vaccination. The CDR3 bases are TGCGCCAGCAGCCAAGATTTAACCAGCGGGGATAACTCCTACGAGCAGTACTTC. This encodes CASSQDLTSGDNSYEQYF.